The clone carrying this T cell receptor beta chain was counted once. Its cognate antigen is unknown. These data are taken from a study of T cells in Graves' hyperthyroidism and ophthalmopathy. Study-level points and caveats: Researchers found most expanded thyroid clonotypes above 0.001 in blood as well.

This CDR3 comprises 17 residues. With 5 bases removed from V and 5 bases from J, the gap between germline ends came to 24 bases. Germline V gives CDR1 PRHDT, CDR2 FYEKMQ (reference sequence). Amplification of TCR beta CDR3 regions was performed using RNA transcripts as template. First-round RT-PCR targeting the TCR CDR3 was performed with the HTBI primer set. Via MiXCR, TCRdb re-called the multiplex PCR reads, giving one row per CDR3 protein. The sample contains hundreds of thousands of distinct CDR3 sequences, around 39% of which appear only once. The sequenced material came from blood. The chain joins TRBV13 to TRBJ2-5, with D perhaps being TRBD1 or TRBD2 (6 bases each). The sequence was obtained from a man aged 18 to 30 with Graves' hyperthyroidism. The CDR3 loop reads CASSQVEGDKGSETQYF. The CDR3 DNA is TGTGCCAGCAGCCAAGTGGAGGGGGATAAGGGCAGCGAGACCCAGTACTTC.